These T cell receptor beta chains were read from a single sample in a study of regulatory T cells in long-lasting Graves disease. TCRdb analysed the multiplex PCR reads with MiXCR anew, one entry per CDR3 protein. The sample contains hundreds of thousands of distinct CDR3 sequences, roughly a sixth of which appear only once. The same sample was also studied in work on T cells in Graves' hyperthyroidism and ophthalmopathy.

The sample in question was peripheral blood mononuclear cells (PBMCs), obtained at new diagnosis, from a patient treated with antithyroid drugs. These receptor sequences come from a man aged 18 to 30 with Graves disease. The CDR3 runs from the conserved cysteine through the conserved F or W. Each record gives: clone size, V gene, CDR3 protein. Clone size appears in some rows only: once, few, many, or a class for an expanded clone.

size: .; V: TRBV5-1; CDR3: CASRLTETYNEQFF
size: .; V: TRBV3-1; CDR3: CASSPPGRTGELFF
size: .; V: TRBV2; CDR3: CASIRTGESYTF
size: many; V: TRBV12-3/TRBV12-4; CDR3: CASRGLSYEQYF
size: .; V: TRBV7-9; CDR3: CASSLERVRRFFTDTQYF
size: .; V: TRBV25-1; CDR3: CASSESGFYNEQFF
size: many; V: TRBV20-1; CDR3: CSARHPFRSDQDF
size: many; V: TRBV6-5; CDR3: CASSYTGMASYEQYF
size: many; V: TRBV12-3/TRBV12-4; CDR3: CASTDRGDSETQYF
size: .; V: TRBV6-2/TRBV6-3; CDR3: CASLGRLAGVGTDTQYF
size: few; V: TRBV11-3; CDR3: CASSANMNEQFF
size: many; V: TRBV7-9; CDR3: CASSLGPEYEQYF
size: few; V: TRBV10-3; CDR3: CAITPEPSYLSYEQYF
size: many; V: TRBV5-1; CDR3: CASSYRTGSNTEAFF
size: .; V: TRBV2; CDR3: CASSVQTQETQYF
size: many; V: TRBV12-3/TRBV12-4; CDR3: CASSLKGQGSQPQHF
size: .; V: TRBV6-5; CDR3: CASSYSGLASTDTQYF
size: many; V: TRBV5-1; CDR3: CASTRDTEAFF
size: many; V: TRBV7-3; CDR3: CASSPGLTVYNEQFF
size: many; V: TRBV29-1; CDR3: CSVGLAGETQYF
size: many; V: TRBV12-3/TRBV12-4; CDR3: CASSFDRDGQPQHF
size: many; V: TRBV7-9; CDR3: CASSTLAESSYNEQFF
size: many; V: TRBV27; CDR3: CASSLGLAGGPLDEQFF
size: many; V: TRBV10-3; CDR3: CAISGATGRETQYF
size: many; V: TRBV12-3/TRBV12-4; CDR3: CASSAGVGTQYF
size: many; V: TRBV12-3/TRBV12-4; CDR3: CASTSGVDYPYEQYF
size: many; V: TRBV20-1; CDR3: CSAVLSGGPYEQFF
size: many; V: TRBV12-3/TRBV12-4; CDR3: CASSLDPGNEQFF
size: .; V: TRBV5-1; CDR3: CASSSRAAGEVRWFADTQYF
size: .; V: TRBV7-3; CDR3: CASSPSGSTEAFF
size: .; V: TRBV2; CDR3: CASSDWVQETQYF
size: many; V: TRBV28; CDR3: CASSLSPAVNWHF
size: .; V: TRBV28; CDR3: CASILSRSTNEKLFF
size: many; V: TRBV6-1; CDR3: CASRVGQGFYEQYF
size: many; V: TRBV12-3/TRBV12-4; CDR3: CASSFTPGSVSYNEQFF
size: few; V: TRBV4-1; CDR3: CASSQDGQGGTNEKLFF
size: many; V: TRBV12-3/TRBV12-4; CDR3: CASSLPPGQGDSGANVLTF
size: few; V: TRBV18; CDR3: CASSPNSASSGNTIYF
size: many; V: TRBV2; CDR3: CATNRDSSYEQYF
size: many; V: TRBV13; CDR3: CASSPRDSYYEQYF